The clone carrying this T cell receptor beta chain was found a few times. Its antigen remains unidentified. The entry originates in a study of beta chain features in type 1 diabetes. Overall study findings and caveats: The VDJ junctions of type 1 diabetes patients carried fewer insertions and more deletions. All four CD4+ subsets from Type 1 diabetes patients carried moderately but significantly shorter TCRB CDR3s.

This CDR3 spans 14 amino acids. The germline V and J ends were trimmed by 1 base and 9 bases, with 13 bases remaining between them. Germline CDR1 and CDR2: GTSNPN and SVGIG (reference sequence). cDNA synthesis used the whole RNA isolate, giving expressed TCRB sequences. Naive, central memory and regulatory T cell samples yielded around 3.9 million reads on average. Some clones are missing from TCRdb's copy, which holds only in-frame ones; the method was immunoSEQ multiplex PCR. This table holds 500,000 to 850,000 clones, about 14% found once. The sequenced sample consisted of naive CD4+ T cells from blood. The chain combines TRBV30 with TRBJ1-6; D is undetermined. The sequence was collected from a man aged 18 to 30 with type 1 diabetes. The CDR3 protein is CAWSDSPGTSPLHF. The DNA of the CDR3 is TGTGCCTGGAGTGACTCCCCGGGAACTTCACCCCTCCACTTT.